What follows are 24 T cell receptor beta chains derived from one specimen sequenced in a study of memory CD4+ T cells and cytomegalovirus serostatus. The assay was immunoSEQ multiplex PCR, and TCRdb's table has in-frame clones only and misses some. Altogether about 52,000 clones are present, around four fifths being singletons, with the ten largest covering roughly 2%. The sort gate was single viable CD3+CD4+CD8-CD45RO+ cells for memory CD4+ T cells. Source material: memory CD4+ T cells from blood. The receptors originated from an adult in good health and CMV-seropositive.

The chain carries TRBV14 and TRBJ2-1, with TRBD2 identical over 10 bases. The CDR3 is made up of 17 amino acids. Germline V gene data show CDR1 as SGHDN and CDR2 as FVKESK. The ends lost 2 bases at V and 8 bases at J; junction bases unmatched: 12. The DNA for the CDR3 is TGTGCCAGCAGCCAACCCTTCTCTAGCGGGAGTCTTGATGAGCAGTTCTTC. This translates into CASSQPFSSGSLDEQFF.

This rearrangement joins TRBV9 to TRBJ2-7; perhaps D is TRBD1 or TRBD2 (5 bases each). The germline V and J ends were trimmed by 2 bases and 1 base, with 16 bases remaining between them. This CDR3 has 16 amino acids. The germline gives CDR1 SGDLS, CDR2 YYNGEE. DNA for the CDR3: TGTGCCAGCAGCGTCTTCCGGGACGGCGGATCCTACGAGCAGTACTTC. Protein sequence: CASSVFRDGGSYEQYF.

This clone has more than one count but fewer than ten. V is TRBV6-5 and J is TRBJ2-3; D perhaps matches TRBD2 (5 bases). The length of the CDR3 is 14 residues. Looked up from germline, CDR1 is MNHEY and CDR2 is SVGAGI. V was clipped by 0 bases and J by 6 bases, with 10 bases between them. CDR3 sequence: CASSYSSTRDTQYF. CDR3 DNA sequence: TGTGCCAGCAGTTACTCGAGTACTAGGGATACGCAGTATTTT.

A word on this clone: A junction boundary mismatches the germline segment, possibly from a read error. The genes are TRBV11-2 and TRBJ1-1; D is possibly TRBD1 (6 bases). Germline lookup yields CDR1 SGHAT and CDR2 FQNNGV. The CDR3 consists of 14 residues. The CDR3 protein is CASSPLTGNTEAFF. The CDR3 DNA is TGCGCCAGCAGCCCTTTGACAGGGAACACTGAAGCTTTCTTT.

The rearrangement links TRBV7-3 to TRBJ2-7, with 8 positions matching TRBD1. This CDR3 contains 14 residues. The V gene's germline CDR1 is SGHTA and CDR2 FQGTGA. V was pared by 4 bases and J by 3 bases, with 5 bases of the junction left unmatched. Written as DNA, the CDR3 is TGTGCCAGCAGCTCGTACGGGACAGGCTACGAGCAGTACTTC. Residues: CASSSYGTGYEQYF. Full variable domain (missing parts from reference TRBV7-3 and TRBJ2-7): GAGVSQTPSNKVTEKGKYVELRCDPISGHTALYWYRQSLGQGPEFLIYFQGTGAADDSGLPNDRFFAVRPEGSVSTLKIQRTERGDSAVYLCASSSYGTGYEQYFGPGTRLTVT.

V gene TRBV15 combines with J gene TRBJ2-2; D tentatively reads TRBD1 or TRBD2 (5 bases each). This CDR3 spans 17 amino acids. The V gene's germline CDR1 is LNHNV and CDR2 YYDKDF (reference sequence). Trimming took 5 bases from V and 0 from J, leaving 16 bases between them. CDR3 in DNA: TGTGCCACCAGCGCTAACCCGGGACGGACGAACACCGGGGAGCTGTTTTTT. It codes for CATSANPGRTNTGELFF. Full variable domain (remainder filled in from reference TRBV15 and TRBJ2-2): DAMVIQNPRYQVTQFGKPVTLSCSQTLNHNVMYWYQQKSSQAPKLLFHYYDKDFNNEADTPDNFQSRRPNTSFCFLDIRSPGLGDTAMYLCATSANPGRTNTGELFFGEGSRLTVL.

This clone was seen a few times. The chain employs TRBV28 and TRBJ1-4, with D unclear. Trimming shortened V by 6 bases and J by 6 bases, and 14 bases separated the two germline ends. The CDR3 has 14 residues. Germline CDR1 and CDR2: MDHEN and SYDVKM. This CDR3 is CASSFIGGDEKLFF. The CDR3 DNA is TGTGCCAGCAGCTTCATCGGTGGGGATGAAAAACTGTTTTTT.

DNA for the CDR3: TGCGCCAGCAGCCAAGATAGACGGCCCTACCAAGAGACCCAGTACTTC. It yields the protein CASSQDRRPYQETQYF. V is TRBV4-3 and J is TRBJ2-5; no reliable D call. This CDR3 contains 16 residues. Trimming stripped 0 bases from V and 0 bases from J, with 11 bases between. CDR1 LGHNA and CDR2 YSLEER come from the germline V gene.

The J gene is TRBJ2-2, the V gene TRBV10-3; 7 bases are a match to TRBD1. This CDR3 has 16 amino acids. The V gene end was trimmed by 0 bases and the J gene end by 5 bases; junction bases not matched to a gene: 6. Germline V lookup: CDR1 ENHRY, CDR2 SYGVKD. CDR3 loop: CAISESTGSWTGELFF. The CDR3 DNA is TGTGCCATCAGTGAGTCGACAGGGTCTTGGACCGGGGAGCTGTTTTTT.

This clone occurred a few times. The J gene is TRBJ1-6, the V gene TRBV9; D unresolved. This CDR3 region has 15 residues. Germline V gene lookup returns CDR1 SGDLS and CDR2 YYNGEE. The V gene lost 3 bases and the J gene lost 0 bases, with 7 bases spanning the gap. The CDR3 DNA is TGTGCCAGCAGCGGACTGAGCTCCTATAATTCACCCCTCCACTTT. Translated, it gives CASSGLSSYNSPLHF.

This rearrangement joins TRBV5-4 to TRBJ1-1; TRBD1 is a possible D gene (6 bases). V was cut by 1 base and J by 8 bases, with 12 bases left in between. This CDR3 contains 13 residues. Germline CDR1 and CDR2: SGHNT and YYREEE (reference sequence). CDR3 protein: CASSLRDIKEAFF. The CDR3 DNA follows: TGTGCCAGCAGCTTGCGGGACATTAAAGAAGCTTTCTTT.

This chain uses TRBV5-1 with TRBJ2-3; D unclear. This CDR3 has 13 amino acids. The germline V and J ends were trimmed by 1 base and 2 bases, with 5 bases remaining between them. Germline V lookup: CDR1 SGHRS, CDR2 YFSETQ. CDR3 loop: CASSLLFTDTQYF. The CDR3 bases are TGCGCCAGCAGCTTGCTTTTCACAGATACGCAGTATTTT. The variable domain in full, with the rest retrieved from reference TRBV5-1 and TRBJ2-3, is KAGVTQTPRYLIKTRGQQVTLSCSPISGHRSVSWYQQTPGQGLQFLFEYFSETQRNKGNFPGRFSGRQFSNSRSEMNVSTLELGDSALYLCASSLLFTDTQYFGPGTRLTVL.

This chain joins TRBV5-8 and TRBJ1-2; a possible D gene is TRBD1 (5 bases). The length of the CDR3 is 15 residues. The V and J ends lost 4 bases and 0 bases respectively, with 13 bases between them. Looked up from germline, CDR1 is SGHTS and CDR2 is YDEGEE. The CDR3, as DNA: TGTGCCAGCAGCCGAGGTACAGGCGCTAACTATGGCTACACCTTC. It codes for CASSRGTGANYGYTF.

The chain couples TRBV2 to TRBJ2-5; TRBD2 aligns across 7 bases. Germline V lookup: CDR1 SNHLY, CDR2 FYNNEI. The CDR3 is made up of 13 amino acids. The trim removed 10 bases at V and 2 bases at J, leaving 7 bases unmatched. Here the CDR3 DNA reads TGTGCCACCCAGCGGGGCCTACAAGAGACCCAGTACTTC. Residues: CATQRGLQETQYF.

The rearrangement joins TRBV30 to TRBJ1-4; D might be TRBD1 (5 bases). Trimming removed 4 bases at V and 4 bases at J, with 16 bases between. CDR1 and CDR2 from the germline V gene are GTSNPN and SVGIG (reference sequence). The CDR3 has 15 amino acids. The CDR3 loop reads CAWTGTSDLNEKLFF. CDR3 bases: TGTGCCTGGACCGGGACCTCGGACCTTAATGAAAAACTGTTTTTT.

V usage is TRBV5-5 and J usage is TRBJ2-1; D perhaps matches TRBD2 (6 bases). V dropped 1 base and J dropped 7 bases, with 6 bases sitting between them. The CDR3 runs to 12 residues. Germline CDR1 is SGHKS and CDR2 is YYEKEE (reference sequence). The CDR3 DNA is TGTGCCAGCAGCTTGAGCGGGAATGAGCAGTTCTTC. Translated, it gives CASSLSGNEQFF.

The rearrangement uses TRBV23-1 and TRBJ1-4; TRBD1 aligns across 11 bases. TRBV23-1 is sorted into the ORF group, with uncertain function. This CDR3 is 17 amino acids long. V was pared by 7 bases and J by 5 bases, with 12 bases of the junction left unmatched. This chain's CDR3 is CASTREGQGGRNEKLFF. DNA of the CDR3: TGCGCCAGCACAAGGGAGGGACAGGGGGGAAGAAATGAAAAACTGTTTTTT.

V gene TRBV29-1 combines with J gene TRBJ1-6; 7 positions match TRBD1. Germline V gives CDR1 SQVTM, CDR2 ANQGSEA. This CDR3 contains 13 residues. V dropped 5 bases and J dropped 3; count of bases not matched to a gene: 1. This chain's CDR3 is CSVSGGYNSPLHF. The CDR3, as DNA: TGCAGCGTTTCAGGGGGCTATAATTCACCCCTCCACTTT.

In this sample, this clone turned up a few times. The CDR3 loop reads CSVEDVGGGYTF. CDR3 in DNA: TGCAGCGTTGAAGATGTAGGGGGTGGCTACACCTTC. The chain combines TRBV29-1 with TRBJ1-2, with D perhaps matching TRBD1 (6 bases). Trimming shortened V by 0 bases and J by 7 bases, and 9 bases separated the two germline ends. From germline, CDR1 is SQVTM and CDR2 ANQGSEA. CDR3 length: 12 amino acids.

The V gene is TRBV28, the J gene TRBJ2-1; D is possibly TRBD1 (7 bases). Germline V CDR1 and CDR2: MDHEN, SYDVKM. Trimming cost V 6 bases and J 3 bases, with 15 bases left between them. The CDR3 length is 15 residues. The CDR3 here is CASSSWQGGYNEQFF. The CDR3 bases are TGTGCCAGCAGCTCTTGGCAGGGGGGCTACAATGAGCAGTTCTTC.

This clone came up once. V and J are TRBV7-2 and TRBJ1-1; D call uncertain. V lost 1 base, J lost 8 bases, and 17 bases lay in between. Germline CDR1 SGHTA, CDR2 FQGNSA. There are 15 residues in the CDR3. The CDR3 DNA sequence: TGTGCCAGCAGCTTAGGCCCATATGGGGAGTTCGAAGCTTTCTTT. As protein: CASSLGPYGEFEAFF.

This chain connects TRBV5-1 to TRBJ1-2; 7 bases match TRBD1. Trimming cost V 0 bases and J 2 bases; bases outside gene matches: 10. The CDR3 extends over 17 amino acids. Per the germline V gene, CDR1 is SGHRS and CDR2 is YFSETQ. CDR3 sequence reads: CASSLGSERGQNYGYTF. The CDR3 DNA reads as TGCGCCAGCAGCTTGGGGTCAGAAAGGGGACAGAACTATGGCTACACCTTC.

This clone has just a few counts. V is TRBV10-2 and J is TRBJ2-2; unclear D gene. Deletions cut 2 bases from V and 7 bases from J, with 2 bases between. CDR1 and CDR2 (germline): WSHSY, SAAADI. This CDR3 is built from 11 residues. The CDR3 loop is CASSEIGELFF. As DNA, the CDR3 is TGCGCCAGCAGTGAGATCGGGGAGCTGTTTTTT.

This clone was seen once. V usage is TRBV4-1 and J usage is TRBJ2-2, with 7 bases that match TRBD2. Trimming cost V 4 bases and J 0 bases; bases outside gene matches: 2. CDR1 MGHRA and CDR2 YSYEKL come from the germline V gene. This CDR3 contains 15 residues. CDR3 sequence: CASSRGGPNTGELFF. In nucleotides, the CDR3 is TGCGCCAGCAGCCGCGGGGGACCGAACACCGGGGAGCTGTTTTTT.